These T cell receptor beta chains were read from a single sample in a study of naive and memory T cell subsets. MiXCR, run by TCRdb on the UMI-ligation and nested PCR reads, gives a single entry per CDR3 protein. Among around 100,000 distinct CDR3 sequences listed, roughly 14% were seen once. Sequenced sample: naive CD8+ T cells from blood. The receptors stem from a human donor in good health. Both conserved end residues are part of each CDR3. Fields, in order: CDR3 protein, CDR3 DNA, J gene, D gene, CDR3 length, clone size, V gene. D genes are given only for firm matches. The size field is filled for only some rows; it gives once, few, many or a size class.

CASSFGQGNTIYF	TGTGCCAGCAGTTTCGGACAGGGAAACACCATATATTTT	TRBJ1-3	NA	13	few	TRBV12-3/TRBV12-4
CASSGLVTYEQYF	TGTGCCAGCAGTGGATTGGTTACGTACGAGCAGTACTTC	TRBJ2-7	NA	13	NA	TRBV2
CASSSSSGSYEQYF	TGTGCCAGCAGTAGTTCTAGCGGATCCTACGAGCAGTACTTC	TRBJ2-7	TRBD2	14	NA	TRBV9
CASSLGRTVTFGNNEQFF	TGCGCCAGCAGCTTAGGGCGGACAGTAACCTTCGGCAACAATGAGCAGTTCTTC	TRBJ2-1	NA	18	many	TRBV5-1
CASSVVGGGISGANVLTF	TGTGCCAGCAGCGTAGTGGGCGGGGGGATCTCTGGGGCCAACGTCCTGACTTTC	TRBJ2-6	TRBD2	18	few	TRBV9
CASSSQGTLLYF	TGTGCCAGCAGCTCACAGGGGACACTGTTGTACTTC	TRBJ2-7	TRBD1	12	few	TRBV5-6
CASSQVWALSQPQHF	TGCGCCAGCAGCCAAGTTTGGGCTCTCAGTCAGCCCCAGCATTTT	TRBJ1-5	NA	15	NA	TRBV4-3
CASSFTGADTEAFF	TGTGCCAGCAGCTTTACCGGGGCTGACACTGAAGCTTTCTTT	TRBJ1-1	NA	14	few	TRBV11-2
CASSQDWVGERVDTQYF	TGTGCCAGCAGCCAAGATTGGGTGGGGGAAAGGGTAGATACGCAGTATTTT	TRBJ2-3	NA	17	NA	TRBV3-1
CATSAYARGSVYNEFCF	TGTGCCACCAGTGCCTACGCACGCGGGAGCGTCTACAATGAGTTTTGCTTC	TRBJ2-1	TRBD2	17	many	TRBV24-1